The 19 T cell receptor beta chains below all came from one sample that was sequenced in a study of T-cell memory formation after mild COVID-19 (dated by TCRdb to the early 2020s). The library was built by means of 5' RACE. Data came from an Illumina NovaSeq 6000. The raw public data were reprocessed by TCRdb itself: fastp quality trimming at Q25, MiXCR clonotype calling, in-frame beta chains only. Rows matching on CDR3 protein sequence are summarized as one entry with the most common DNA and genes. This sample is represented by 470,000 or so distinct CDR3 sequences; roughly 23% of them were singletons. The ten largest clones add up to roughly an eighth of the sample. Sequenced: PBMCs or a T cell subset sorted from them (not recorded which). These receptors were taken from an adult woman who had mild COVID-19 (a few samples of this study predate the infection). The sample titles of this study are shuffled in the database, so cell type and time point are left out; the donor was told from shared clones.

The DNA for the CDR3 is TGTGCCAGTAGTACCCTAAAGGGGGGGACCGGGGAGCTGTTTTTT. It yields the protein CASSTLKGGTGELFF. This chain connects TRBV19 to TRBJ2-2, with a weak D call TRBD2 (7 bases). The V end lost 4 bases, the J end lost 5 bases, and 14 bases lay between the germline ends. Looked up from germline, CDR1 is LNHDA and CDR2 is SQIVND (reference sequence). The length of the CDR3 is 15 residues.

The CDR3 reads CAISPRTSGGPTYEQYF. CDR3 bases: TGTGCCATCAGCCCACGGACTAGCGGGGGGCCTACCTACGAGCAGTACTTC. This sequence joins TRBV10-3 and TRBJ2-7; 14 bases fit TRBD2. This CDR3 contains 17 residues. The junction had 9 bases not matched to a gene; V was cut back by 6 bases and J by 2 bases. CDR1 and CDR2 (germline): ENHRY, SYGVKD.

This clonotype has a handful of counts. The chain links TRBV15 to TRBJ2-1; D unresolved. This CDR3 has 18 amino acids. Germline V lookup: CDR1 LNHNV, CDR2 YYDKDF (reference sequence). Trimming cost V 1 base and J 0 bases, with 16 bases left between them. The CDR3 loop reads CATSRAGSKLSSYNEQFF. CDR3 sequence (DNA): TGTGCCACCAGCAGAGCTGGCAGCAAATTGAGCTCCTACAATGAGCAGTTCTTC.

This clonotype occurred a few times. CDR3 DNA sequence: TGTGCCAGCTCAGGGACAGGTGTACGGGGCGAGCAGTACTTC. It encodes CASSGTGVRGEQYF. This chain joins TRBV18 and TRBJ2-7, with 8 bases matching TRBD1. The CDR3 runs to 14 residues. J gave up 6 bases and V 5 bases, and 9 bases lay outside the gene matches. The germline gives CDR1 KGHSH, CDR2 LQKENI. Drawing the rest from reference TRBV18 and TRBJ2-7, the complete variable domain is NAGVMQNPRHLVRRRGQEARLRCSPMKGHSHVYWYRQLPEEGLKFMVYLQKENIIDESGMPKERFSAEFPKEGPSILRIQQVVRGDSAAYFCASSGTGVRGEQYFGPGTRLTVT.

V gene TRBV4-1 combines with J gene TRBJ2-5; the D call may be TRBD1 or TRBD2 (5 bases each). Trimming took 4 bases from V and 1 from J, leaving 13 bases between them. The germline gives CDR1 MGHRA, CDR2 YSYEKL. There are 15 residues in the CDR3. CDR3 nucleotide sequence: TGCGCCAGCAGCCCCGAACGGGGCAGCCAAGAGACCCAGTACTTC. This codes for CASSPERGSQETQYF.

This clonotype was seen a handful of times. The V call is TRBV12-3 or TRBV12-4, the J call TRBJ2-5; D is perhaps TRBD2 (5 bases). The V end was cut by 2 bases, the J end by 6 bases, with 19 bases between. This CDR3 contains 16 residues. CDR3 sequence: CASSLRQEGLSKTQYF. The CDR3 DNA is TGTGCCAGCAGTTTACGGCAGGAAGGACTTTCCAAGACCCAGTACTTC.

The chain employs TRBV5-1 and TRBJ2-7; D might be TRBD1 or TRBD2, each matching 5 bases. The CDR3 loop spans 14 amino acids. From germline, CDR1 is SGHRS and CDR2 YFSETQ. Trimming pared 0 bases from V and 1 base from J, leaving 8 bases between. This CDR3 is CASSLVEGSYEQYF. For the CDR3, the DNA is TGCGCCAGCAGCTTGGTCGAGGGGTCCTACGAGCAGTACTTC.

The count of this clonotype is one. The rearrangement joins TRBV18 to TRBJ2-7, with 7 bases fitting TRBD2. After removal of 2 bases from V and 2 bases from J, the junction contained 6 bases not matched to a gene. The CDR3 is 15 residues long. Germline V lookup: CDR1 KGHSH, CDR2 LQKENI. This CDR3 is CASSPGRDGPYEQYF. CDR3 bases: TGTGCCAGCTCACCAGGGAGGGACGGACCCTACGAGCAGTACTTC. The full variable domain, completed using reference TRBV18 and TRBJ2-7, is NAGVMQNPRHLVRRRGQEARLRCSPMKGHSHVYWYRQLPEEGLKFMVYLQKENIIDESGMPKERFSAEFPKEGPSILRIQQVVRGDSAAYFCASSPGRDGPYEQYFGPGTRLTVT.

The chain carries TRBV24-1 and TRBJ2-3, with D maybe TRBD1 (6 bases). The V gene lost 4 bases and the J gene lost 8 bases, with 15 bases spanning the gap. Germline CDR1 reads KGHDR; CDR2 reads SFDVKD. The CDR3 is made up of 14 amino acids. The CDR3 sequence: CATSDLGQGRTQYF. The CDR3 coding sequence is TGTGCCACCAGTGACCTGGGACAAGGCCGTACGCAGTATTTT.

The chain joins TRBV19 to TRBJ2-3, with D possibly matching TRBD2 (6 bases). V lost 1 base and J 4 bases, leaving 18 bases between the germline ends. The CDR3 spans 17 residues. Germline V lookup: CDR1 LNHDA, CDR2 SQIVND (reference sequence). For the CDR3, the DNA is TGTGCCAGTAGTATAGTCCCCTCTAGCGCCGAACCAGATACGCAGTATTTT. Its protein product is CASSIVPSSAEPDTQYF.

The chain employs TRBV30 and TRBJ2-1; D not resolved. The CDR3 length is 12 residues. CDR1 and CDR2 from the germline V gene are GTSNPN and SVGIG (reference sequence). Trimming left V 1 base short and J 3 bases short, with 4 bases between. CDR3 coding DNA: TGTGCCTGGAGTGACGGCTACAATGAGCAGTTCTTC. Translation: CAWSDGYNEQFF.

This clonotype was seen more than once but under ten times. This chain links TRBV29-1 with TRBJ1-3; the match to TRBD1 covers 7 bases. V shed 6 bases, J shed 0 bases, and the junction held 5 bases outside the gene matches. The CDR3 is made up of 14 amino acids. Germline V gene data show CDR1 as SQVTM and CDR2 as ANQGSEA. In nucleotides, the CDR3 is TGCAGCGTGACGACAGGGCCCTCTGGAAACACCATATATTTT. It yields the protein CSVTTGPSGNTIYF.

The chain is built from TRBV7-9 and TRBJ2-7; TRBD2 matches at 7 bases. After removal of 5 bases from V and 12 bases from J, the junction contained 7 bases not matched to a gene. The germline V gene encodes CDR1 SEHNR and CDR2 FQNEAQ (reference sequence). The CDR3 runs 11 residues. The CDR3 here is CASSVGLELYF. The CDR3 DNA reads TGTGCCAGCAGCGTCGGACTAGAACTGTACTTC. The full variable domain, its missing parts supplied by reference TRBV7-9 and TRBJ2-7, is DTGVSQNPRHKITKRGQNVTFRCDPISEHNRLYWYRQTLGQGPEFLTYFQNEAQLEKSRLLSDRFSAERPKGSFSTLEIQRTEQGDSAMYLCASSVGLELYFGPGTRLTVT.

This clonotype was seen a few times. The chain recombines TRBV29-1 with TRBJ2-1; 8 positions match TRBD1. Trimming removed 8 bases from V and 10 bases from J; junction bases left unmatched: 10. Germline V lookup: CDR1 SQVTM, CDR2 ANQGSEA. This CDR3 region has 12 residues. CDR3 nucleotides: TGCAGCTCTGGGACAGGTCCTAGGGAGCAGTTCTTC. Translation gives CSSGTGPREQFF.

The chain couples TRBV29-1 to TRBJ2-7; D is undetermined. Germline-derived CDR1 and CDR2 are SQVTM and ANQGSEA. V was clipped by 4 bases and J by 5 bases, with 9 bases between them. The CDR3 length is 11 residues. CDR3: CSVGGIHEQYF. DNA of the CDR3: TGCAGCGTTGGGGGTATCCACGAGCAGTACTTC.

The rearrangement links TRBV10-3 to TRBJ2-4; D is possibly TRBD1 (5 bases). Per the germline V gene, CDR1 is ENHRY and CDR2 is SYGVKD. V was shortened by 2 bases and J by 2 bases, with 10 bases between the two germline ends. The CDR3 consists of 15 residues. CDR3 residues: CAISEGAFTKNIQYF. DNA for the CDR3: TGTGCCATCAGTGAGGGGGCTTTCACCAAAAACATTCAGTACTTC.

This clonotype was counted between two and nine times. The genes are TRBV6-6 and TRBJ2-7; 7 nucleotides match TRBD1. CDR3 length equals 14 residues. After removal of 0 bases from V and 2 bases from J, the junction contained 1 base not matched to a gene. The V gene's germline CDR1 is MNHNY and CDR2 SVGAGI (reference sequence). As DNA, the CDR3 is TGTGCCAGCAGTTACTCGGGGACAGCCTACGAGCAGTACTTC. Protein: CASSYSGTAYEQYF.

This clonotype showed up just a few times. The V gene is TRBV9, the J gene TRBJ2-3; maybe TRBD2 (5 bases). Germline CDR1 is SGDLS and CDR2 is YYNGEE. CDR3 size: 15 residues. V lost 5 bases and J lost 5, with 18 bases in between. DNA of the CDR3: TGTGCCAGCAGTTCGAGAAGCGGAGGAGGAGATACGCAGTATTTT. This codes for CASSSRSGGGDTQYF. The variable domain in full, completed from reference TRBV9 and TRBJ2-3, reads DSGVTQTPKHLITATGQRVTLRCSPRSGDLSVYWYQQSLDQGLQFLIQYYNGEERAKGNILERFSAQQFPDLHSELNLSSLELGDSALYFCASSSRSGGGDTQYFGPGTRLTVL.

In this sample, this clonotype turned up once. The CDR3 loop is CASSLELAGVRNEQFF. In DNA, the CDR3 is TGTGCCAGCAGCTTAGAGCTGGCGGGAGTTAGAAATGAGCAGTTCTTC. This chain links TRBV7-2 with TRBJ2-1; 7 bases map to TRBD2. Germline CDR1 and CDR2: SGHTA and FQGNSA. Trimming took 1 base from V and 7 from J; bases not matched to a gene: 10. The CDR3 spans 16 residues.